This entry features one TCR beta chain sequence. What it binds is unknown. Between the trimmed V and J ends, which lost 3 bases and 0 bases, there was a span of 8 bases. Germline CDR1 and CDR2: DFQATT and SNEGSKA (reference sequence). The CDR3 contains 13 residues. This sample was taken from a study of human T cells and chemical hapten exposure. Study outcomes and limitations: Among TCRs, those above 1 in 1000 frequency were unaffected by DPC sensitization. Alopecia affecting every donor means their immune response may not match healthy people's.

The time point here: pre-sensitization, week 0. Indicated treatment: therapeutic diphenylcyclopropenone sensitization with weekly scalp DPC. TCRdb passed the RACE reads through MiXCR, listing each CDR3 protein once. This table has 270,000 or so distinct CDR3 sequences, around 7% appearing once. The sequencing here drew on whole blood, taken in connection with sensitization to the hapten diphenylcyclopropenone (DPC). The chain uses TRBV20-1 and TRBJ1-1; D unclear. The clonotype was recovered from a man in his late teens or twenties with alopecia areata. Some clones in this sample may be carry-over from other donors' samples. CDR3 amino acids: CSARPSLNTEAFF. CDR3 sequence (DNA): TGCAGTGCTAGGCCCAGCTTGAACACTGAAGCTTTCTTT.